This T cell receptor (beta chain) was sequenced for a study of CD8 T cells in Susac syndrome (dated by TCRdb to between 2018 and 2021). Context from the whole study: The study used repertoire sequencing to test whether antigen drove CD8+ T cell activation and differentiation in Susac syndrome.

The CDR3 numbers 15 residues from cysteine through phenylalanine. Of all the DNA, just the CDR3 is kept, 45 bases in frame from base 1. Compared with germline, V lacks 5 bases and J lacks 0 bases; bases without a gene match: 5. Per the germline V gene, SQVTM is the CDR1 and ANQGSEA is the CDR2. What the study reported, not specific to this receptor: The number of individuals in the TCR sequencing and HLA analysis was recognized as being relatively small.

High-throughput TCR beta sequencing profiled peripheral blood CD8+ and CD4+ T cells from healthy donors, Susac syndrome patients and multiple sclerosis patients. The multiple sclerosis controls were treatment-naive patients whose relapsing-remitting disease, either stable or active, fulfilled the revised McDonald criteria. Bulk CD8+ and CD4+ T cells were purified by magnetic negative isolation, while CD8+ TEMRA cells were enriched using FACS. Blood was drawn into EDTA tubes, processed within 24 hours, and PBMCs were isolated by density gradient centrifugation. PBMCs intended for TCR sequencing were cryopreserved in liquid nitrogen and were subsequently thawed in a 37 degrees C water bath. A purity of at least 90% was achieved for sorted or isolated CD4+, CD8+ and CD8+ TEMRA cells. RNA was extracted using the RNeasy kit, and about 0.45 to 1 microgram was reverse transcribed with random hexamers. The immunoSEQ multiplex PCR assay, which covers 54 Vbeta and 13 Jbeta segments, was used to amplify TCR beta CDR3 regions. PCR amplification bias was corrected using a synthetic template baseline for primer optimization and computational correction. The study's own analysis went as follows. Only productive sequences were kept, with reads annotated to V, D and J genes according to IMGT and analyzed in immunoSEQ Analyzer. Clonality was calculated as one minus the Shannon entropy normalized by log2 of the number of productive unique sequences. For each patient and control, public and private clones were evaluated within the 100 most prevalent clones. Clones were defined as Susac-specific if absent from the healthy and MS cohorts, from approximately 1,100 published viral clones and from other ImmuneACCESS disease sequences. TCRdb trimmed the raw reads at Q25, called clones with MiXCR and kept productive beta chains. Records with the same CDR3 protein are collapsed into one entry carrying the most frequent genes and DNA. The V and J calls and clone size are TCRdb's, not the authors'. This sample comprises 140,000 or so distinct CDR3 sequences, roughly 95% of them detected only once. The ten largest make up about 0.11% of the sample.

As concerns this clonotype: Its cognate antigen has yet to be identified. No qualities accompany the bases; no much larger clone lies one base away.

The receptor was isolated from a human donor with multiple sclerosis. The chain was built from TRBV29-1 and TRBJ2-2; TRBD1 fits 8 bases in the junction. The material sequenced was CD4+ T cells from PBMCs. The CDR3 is CSVSAGGANTGELFF. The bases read TGCAGCGTTTCCGCAGGGGGCGCGAACACCGGGGAGCTGTTTTTT.